This T cell receptor (beta chain) was obtained from a study of OX40 agonist ivuxolimab in advanced cancers. Study-wide context: A history of anti-PD-1, anti-PD-L1 or anti-CTLA-4 therapy was acceptable, and 40% had some. Three patients had partial responses: one hepatocellular carcinoma, two cutaneous melanoma.

Profiling relied on immunoSEQ multiplex PCR, and the TCRdb table lists in-frame clones only, not all of them. The table includes tens of thousands of clones, more than 75% detected once. About this clone: The antigen is unknown.

Study findings and constraints: Those patients achieving a partial response at 0.1-3.0 mg/kg showed among the lowest clonal expansion.

Patients were ineligible given autoimmune disease history or systemic immunosuppression. This sample comprised CD4+ or CD8+ T cells sorted from blood, obtained in a trial of the OX40 agonist ivuxolimab. The clonotype originates from an adult with an advanced solid tumor such as melanoma, head and neck, liver or kidney cancer.

The CDR3 DNA reads TGCGCCAGCAGCTTGGCTCAGGATAATGAAAAACTGTTTTTT. It is translated as CASSLAQDNEKLFF. J is TRBJ1-4 and V is TRBV5-1; D remains ambiguous. This CDR3 has 14 amino acids. V lost 0 bases, J lost 4 bases, and 7 bases lay in between. Germline assignment: CDR1 SGHRS and CDR2 YFSETQ.